The clone carrying this TCR beta chain occurred a few times. Researchers isolated at least 6.5 million PBMCs per sample. This record comes from a study of blood T cells in healthy people across ages. A sample-barcoded 5' primer and a J-beta primer mix were used in a second PCR of roughly 7 to 11 cycles. MiXCR, applied by TCRdb to the 5' RACE reads, yields one record per CDR3 protein. The table records roughly 1,700,000 distinct CDR3 sequences, about 30% of them present only once. From germline, CDR1 is LNHDA and CDR2 SQIVND (reference sequence). V lost 9 bases and J 0 bases, leaving 20 bases between the germline ends. The CDR3 runs 17 residues.

This clonotype originated in a woman aged 25 to 39 in good health. The V and J genes are TRBV19 and TRBJ2-2; possibly TRBD2 for D (6 bases). Material for sequencing was blood. This CDR3 is CASRQWGDAANTGELFF. CDR3 nucleotides: TGTGCCAGCCGACAGTGGGGGGACGCCGCGAACACCGGGGAGCTGTTTTTT.